The next 6 T cell receptor beta chains were all read from a single sample in a study of identical twins. Each CDR3 protein is one row after TCRdb ran MiXCR on the 5' RACE reads. This sample has 280,000 or so distinct CDR3 sequences, with about 8.1% found just once. The sample was also linked to a second study, of yellow fever vaccine responses in identical twins.

Material for sequencing was memory (CD45RO+) T cells sorted from blood. Receptors were obtained from a woman between 18 and 29 years old in good health.

This clonotype appeared many times. The chain uses TRBV24-1 and TRBJ2-2; perhaps D is TRBD1 or TRBD2 (5 bases each). Germline V gene lookup returns CDR1 KGHDR and CDR2 SFDVKD. The CDR3 has 17 residues. The V end lost 3 bases, the J end lost 6 bases, and 19 bases lay between the germline ends. DNA of the CDR3: TGTGCCACCAGTGATCCGACCGGGACCTCTTACCCCGGGGAGCTGTTTTTT. It translates to CATSDPTGTSYPGELFF.

This clonotype was detected a few times. The chain links TRBV2 to TRBJ2-1; perhaps TRBD2 as D (6 bases). Germline CDR1 is SNHLY and CDR2 is FYNNEI. This CDR3 spans 14 amino acids. Trimming removed 9 bases from V and 0 bases from J, with 12 bases in between. CDR3 residues: CARSSESSYNEQFF. The DNA for the CDR3 is TGTGCCAGATCTAGCGAAAGCTCCTACAATGAGCAGTTCTTC.

CDR3 sequence reads: CSAIQGGGTDTQYF. CDR3 sequence (DNA): TGCAGTGCCATACAGGGTGGGGGCACAGATACGCAGTATTTT. The rearrangement uses TRBV20-1 and TRBJ2-3, with D perhaps TRBD1 (6 bases). This CDR3 is built from 14 residues. The V end lost 6 bases, the J end lost 1 base, and 14 bases lay between the germline ends. Germline CDR1 and CDR2: DFQATT and SNEGSKA (reference sequence).

The chain joins TRBV7-9 to TRBJ2-1; TRBD1 or TRBD2 may be the D gene (5 bases each). Germline V CDR1 and CDR2: SEHNR, FQNEAQ (reference sequence). V lost 1 base and J 16 bases, leaving 20 bases between the germline ends. This CDR3 contains 14 residues. CDR3: CASSLEVIRGILFF. The DNA of the CDR3 is TGTGCCAGCAGCTTAGAAGTGATCCGGGGCATCCTTTTCTTC.

This clonotype was picked up a small number of times. This rearrangement joins TRBV12-3 or TRBV12-4 to TRBJ1-2; D is uncertain. The CDR3 extends over 13 amino acids. V was clipped by 6 bases and J by 8 bases, with 16 bases between them. The CDR3 is CASSPPGAGGYTF. The CDR3 nucleotides are TGTGCCAGCAGCCCCCCGGGAGCAGGCGGCTACACCTTC.

V usage is TRBV6-2 or TRBV6-3 and J usage is TRBJ2-3; the D gene is possibly TRBD2 (5 bases). The CDR3 loop spans 15 amino acids. Trimming cost V 2 bases and J 0 bases, with 9 bases left between them. The germline CDR1 and CDR2 sequences are MNHEY and SVGEGT. CDR3 sequence reads: CASSYGLISTDTQYF. CDR3 nucleotides: TGTGCCAGCAGTTACGGACTGATCAGCACAGATACGCAGTATTTT.